The 27 T cell receptor beta chains in this list originate from one sample, sequenced in a study of cytomegalovirus exposure and HLA in healthy donors. Researchers ran the PCR with 60 Vbeta and 13 Jbeta primers. Generated by immunoSEQ multiplex PCR, the TCRdb table keeps only in-frame clones and is missing some. The sample comprises approximately 150,000 clones, approximately 68% of which are singletons, and 2.1% rests with the top ten. The sequenced sample consisted of PBMCs. The source is a man in his forties or fifties in good health and CMV-seronegative.

The chain couples TRBV30 to TRBJ2-7; D is unresolved. Germline V gene data show CDR1 as GTSNPN and CDR2 as SVGIG (reference sequence). The germline V and J ends were trimmed by 4 bases and 2 bases, with 12 bases remaining between them. This CDR3 region has 13 residues. The CDR3 reads CAWNRGPPYEQYF. The DNA of the CDR3 is TGTGCCTGGAATAGAGGCCCCCCCTACGAGCAGTACTTC. The entire variable domain, with the rest obtained from reference TRBV30 and TRBJ2-7, is as follows: SQTIHQWPATLVQPVGSPLSLECTVEGTSNPNLYWYRQAAGRGLQLLFYSVGIGQISSEVPQNLSASRPQDRQFILSSKKLLLSDSGFYLCAWNRGPPYEQYFGPGTRLTVT.

The chain couples TRBV6-5 to TRBJ2-7; D possibly corresponds to TRBD1 (5 bases). Germline loops: CDR1 MNHEY, CDR2 SVGAGI. This CDR3 contains 14 residues. With 5 bases removed from V and 2 bases from J, the gap between germline ends came to 13 bases. CDR3 protein: CASSPNWGPYEQYF. The CDR3 nucleotides are TGTGCCAGCAGTCCCAATTGGGGCCCCTACGAGCAGTACTTC.

This chain joins TRBV5-1 and TRBJ2-7; 8 bases agree with TRBD1. V dropped 7 bases and J dropped 2; count of bases not matched to a gene: 11. The CDR3 length is 15 residues. In germline, CDR1 is SGHRS, CDR2 YFSETQ. Here the CDR3 reads CASGEQGGLAYEQYF. The DNA of the CDR3 is TGCGCCAGCGGGGAACAGGGGGGATTAGCCTACGAGCAGTACTTC.

The chain has TRBV2 and TRBJ1-6; TRBD1 matches 8 bases. The CDR3 consists of 15 residues. CDR1 is SNHLY and CDR2 is FYNNEI in the germline V gene. The junction had 8 bases not matched to a gene; V was cut back by 6 bases and J by 7 bases. CDR3 coding DNA: TGTGCCAGCAGGGCAGGGGGCTTTGTGAATTCACCCCTCCACTTT. The encoded protein is CASRAGGFVNSPLHF.

The chain links TRBV18 to TRBJ2-5; 10 bases are shared with TRBD1. The V segment lost 4 bases and the J segment 2 bases; nucleotides outside the gene matches: 7. Germline CDR1 and CDR2: KGHSH and LQKENI. The CDR3 runs to 16 residues. In DNA form, the CDR3 reads TGTGCCAGCTCACAACGGACAGGGGGAAGGCAAGAGACCCAGTACTTC. Translating it yields CASSQRTGGRQETQYF.

This chain connects TRBV2 to TRBJ2-3, with D possibly being TRBD2 (5 bases). Per germline, CDR1 SNHLY and CDR2 FYNNEI. With 6 bases removed from V and 0 bases from J, the gap between germline ends came to 10 bases. This CDR3 is 14 amino acids long. The CDR3 spells CASSGLISTDTQYF. In DNA, the CDR3 is TGTGCCAGCAGCGGACTGATTAGCACAGATACGCAGTATTTT.

The count of this clone is one. This chain uses TRBV7-9 with TRBJ1-4; D possibly corresponds to TRBD1 (6 bases). Germline V gene data show CDR1 as SEHNR and CDR2 as FQNEAQ (reference sequence). The CDR3 runs to 15 residues. Trimming removed 0 bases at V and 8 bases at J, with 13 bases between. CDR3 coding DNA: TGTGCCAGCAGCTTAGCGAGGCAGGGGACGGAAAAACTGTTTTTT. Its protein product is CASSLARQGTEKLFF.

The rearrangement joins TRBV5-4 to TRBJ2-3; TRBD2 aligns across 7 bases. Unmatched junction bases numbered 11, after V lost 2 bases and J lost 2 bases. The CDR3 has 17 residues. Looked up from germline, CDR1 is SGHNT and CDR2 is YYREEE (reference sequence). The CDR3 DNA sequence: TGTGCCAGCAGCTTTGCCCCAGCGGGGATTCACACAGATACGCAGTATTTT. Its protein product is CASSFAPAGIHTDTQYF.

The V and J genes are TRBV7-3 and TRBJ2-6; possible D gene TRBD2, 6 bases. This CDR3 has 18 amino acids. Trimming took 0 bases from V and 0 from J, leaving 12 bases between them. Germline V gene data show CDR1 as SGHTA and CDR2 as FQGTGA. The CDR3 DNA reads as TGTGCCAGCAGCTTAACTGGGGGGTTATCCTCTGGGGCCAACGTCCTGACTTTC. Amino acids: CASSLTGGLSSGANVLTF.

The J gene is TRBJ1-2, the V gene TRBV9; 7 nucleotides match TRBD1. The CDR3 covers 14 residues. V gave up 2 bases and J gave up 4 bases; unmatched junction bases: 5. Germline V CDR1 and CDR2: SGDLS, YYNGEE. The CDR3 region is CASSVTGAAYGYTF. The CDR3, as DNA: TGTGCCAGCAGCGTCACAGGGGCGGCCTATGGCTACACCTTC.

The chain joins TRBV1 to TRBJ1-2; the listed D gene, TRBD1, was not tested against the DNA. TRBV1 is marked as a pseudogene. The CDR3 is 14 amino acids. The CDR3 region is CTSSQGPDSYGYTF. CDR3 DNA: TGCACCAGCAGCCAGGGCCCGGATAGCTATGGCTACACCTTC.

The rearrangement links TRBV18 to TRBJ2-3; a possible D gene is TRBD2 (6 bases). The CDR3 is 13 amino acids. CDR1 KGHSH and CDR2 LQKENI come from the germline V gene. V lost 8 bases, J lost 1 base, and 10 bases lay in between. The CDR3 loop is CASLGGGTDTQYF. The CDR3 DNA is TGTGCCAGCCTGGGGGGTGGCACAGATACGCAGTATTTT.

V and J are TRBV7-8 and TRBJ2-2; no definite D call. The germline V and J ends were trimmed by 0 bases and 6 bases, with 8 bases remaining between them. CDR3 size: 14 residues. CDR1 is SGHVS, CDR2 FQNEAQ, per germline. As DNA, the CDR3 is TGTGCCAGCAGCTTAGCTAGTTATCCCGGGGAGCTGTTTTTT. Amino acids: CASSLASYPGELFF.

The V and J genes are TRBV19 and TRBJ2-5; 10 positions match TRBD2. Germline values: CDR1 LNHDA, CDR2 SQIVND (reference sequence). This CDR3 contains 15 residues. V was clipped by 5 bases and J by 3 bases; unmatched bases: 6. In DNA form, the CDR3 reads TGTGCCAGTAGTTTCACAGCGGGGGGGGAAGAGACCCAGTACTTC. Translated: CASSFTAGGEETQYF.

This rearrangement joins TRBV5-1 to TRBJ2-6, with 10 bases fitting TRBD2. In germline, CDR1 is SGHRS, CDR2 YFSETQ. The V gene end was trimmed by 4 bases and the J gene end by 0 bases; junction bases not matched to a gene: 4. The CDR3 contains 17 residues. This chain's CDR3 is CASSPGLANSGANVLTF. The CDR3 DNA reads TGCGCCAGCAGCCCGGGACTAGCGAACTCTGGGGCCAACGTCCTGACTTTC.

The chain recombines TRBV15 with TRBJ1-1, with a possible D match to TRBD1 (5 bases). Germline-derived CDR1 and CDR2 are LNHNV and YYDKDF (reference sequence). The V gene lost 1 base and the J gene lost 6 bases, with 15 bases spanning the gap. This CDR3 has 15 amino acids. CDR3 sequence reads: CATSRGFGQGAEAFF. The DNA for the CDR3 is TGTGCCACCAGCAGAGGGTTCGGACAAGGGGCTGAAGCTTTCTTT.

This rearrangement joins TRBV4-1 to TRBJ2-3; D is ambiguous. Germline V gene sequence: CDR1 MGHRA, CDR2 YSYEKL. Trimming took off 4 bases at V and 0 bases at J, with 8 bases between the two ends. This CDR3 has 14 amino acids. CDR3 coding DNA: TGCGCCAGCAGCCGTATCTCTAGCACAGATACGCAGTATTTT. This translates into CASSRISSTDTQYF.

The genes are TRBV4-1 and TRBJ2-2; TRBD2 is a possible D gene (7 bases). This CDR3 has 15 residues. Germline CDR1 MGHRA, CDR2 YSYEKL. V gave up 4 bases and J gave up 5 bases, with 14 bases separating them. Here the CDR3 reads CASSRQGGGTGELFF. DNA for the CDR3: TGCGCCAGCAGCCGACAAGGGGGGGGGACCGGGGAGCTGTTTTTT.

The chain carries TRBV7-8 and TRBJ2-7; 9 bases agree with TRBD1. Germline values: CDR1 SGHVS, CDR2 FQNEAQ. The CDR3 is 13 residues long. With V trimmed by 5 bases and J by 9 bases, 8 bases remained unmatched. CDR3 region: CASSEQGAHGQYF. The CDR3 nucleotides read TGTGCCAGCAGCGAACAGGGGGCGCATGGGCAGTACTTC.

This chain connects TRBV29-1 to TRBJ1-1, with 8 bases aligning to TRBD1. Losses at the gene ends were 7 bases for V and 3 bases for J; bases not matched to a gene: 7. This CDR3 region has 13 residues. Germline assignment: CDR1 SQVTM and CDR2 ANQGSEA. CDR3 sequence reads: CSGGQGLDTEAFF. The DNA of the CDR3 is TGCAGCGGCGGACAGGGATTGGACACTGAAGCTTTCTTT.

The chain uses TRBV19 and TRBJ2-1; D possibly corresponds to TRBD2 (6 bases). Trimming took off 4 bases at V and 0 bases at J, with 10 bases between the two ends. The V gene's germline CDR1 is LNHDA and CDR2 SQIVND (reference sequence). The CDR3 consists of 15 residues. CDR3 residues: CASSTSGSSYNEQFF. DNA for the CDR3: TGTGCCAGTAGTACGTCCGGGAGCTCCTACAATGAGCAGTTCTTC.

The rearrangement uses TRBV27 and TRBJ2-7, with D possibly matching TRBD1 (6 bases). Germline V CDR1 and CDR2: MNHEY, SMNVEV (reference sequence). V shed 6 bases and J shed 0 bases, with 12 bases lying between them. The CDR3 spans 14 residues. The CDR3 reads CASRDSRDSYEQYF. The DNA for the CDR3 is TGTGCCAGCAGGGACAGCAGGGACTCCTACGAGCAGTACTTC.

This rearrangement joins TRBV7-3 to TRBJ2-3; a weak D match, TRBD2 (7 bases). Germline CDR1 reads SGHTA; CDR2 reads FQGTGA. The ends were cut back, 5 bases at V and 4 bases at J, with 13 bases in the middle. This CDR3 comprises 14 residues. The CDR3 DNA sequence: TGTGCCAGCAGCGGGGGGGCCTTTGCAGATACGCAGTATTTT. Protein sequence: CASSGGAFADTQYF.

The chain has TRBV5-1 and TRBJ1-2, with D possibly matching TRBD1 (6 bases). Germline CDR1 SGHRS, CDR2 YFSETQ. This CDR3 contains 14 residues. V was pared by 4 bases and J by 4 bases, with 14 bases between. The CDR3 loop reads CASSNTGTGYGYTF. Written as DNA, the CDR3 is TGCGCCAGCAGCAACACAGGGACGGGCTATGGCTACACCTTC.

The CDR3 nucleotides read TGTGCCAGCAGCGGGGGACTAGCAGACAATGAGCAGTTCTTC. The encoded protein is CASSGGLADNEQFF. The J gene is TRBJ2-1, the V gene TRBV5-4; 9 bases agree with TRBD2. Germline V gene lookup returns CDR1 SGHNT and CDR2 YYREEE (reference sequence). The V and J ends lost 4 bases and 5 bases, in that order; junction bases with no gene match: 4. This CDR3 contains 14 residues.

This chain uses TRBV5-1 with TRBJ2-3, with TRBD1 identical over 7 bases. This CDR3 region has 14 residues. V lost 7 bases and J lost 2; bases outside the gene matches: 7. CDR1 SGHRS and CDR2 YFSETQ come from the germline V gene. The CDR3 region has the DNA TGCGCCAGCGGGACAGAGAAACCCACAGATACGCAGTATTTT. Protein sequence: CASGTEKPTDTQYF.

The rearrangement links TRBV27 to TRBJ2-7; TRBD2 matches 7 bases. Germline-derived CDR1 and CDR2 are MNHEY and SMNVEV (reference sequence). This CDR3 is built from 13 residues. V lost 4 bases, J lost 3 bases, and 3 bases stayed unmatched. Written as DNA, the CDR3 is TGTGCCAGCAGTTCCGGGAGGAACTACGAGCAGTACTTC. It encodes CASSSGRNYEQYF.